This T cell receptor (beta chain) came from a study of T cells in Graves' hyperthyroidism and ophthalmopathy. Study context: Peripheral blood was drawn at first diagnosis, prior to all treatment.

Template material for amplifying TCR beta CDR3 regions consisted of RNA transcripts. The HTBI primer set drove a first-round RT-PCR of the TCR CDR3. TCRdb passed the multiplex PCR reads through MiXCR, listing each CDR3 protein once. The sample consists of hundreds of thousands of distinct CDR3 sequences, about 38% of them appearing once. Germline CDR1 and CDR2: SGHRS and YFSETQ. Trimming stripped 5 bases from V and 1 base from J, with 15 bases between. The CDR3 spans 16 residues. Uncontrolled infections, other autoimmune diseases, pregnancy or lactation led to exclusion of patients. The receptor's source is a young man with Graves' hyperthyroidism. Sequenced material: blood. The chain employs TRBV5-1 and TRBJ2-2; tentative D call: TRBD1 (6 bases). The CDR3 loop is CASRSGQMRNTGELFF. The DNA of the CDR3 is TGCGCCAGCAGATCGGGACAAATGAGGAACACCGGGGAGCTGTTTTTT.